This T cell receptor beta chain was found in a study of metastatic and nonmetastatic thyroid tumors. Overall study: Both malignant and benign thyroid patients supplied peripheral blood and tumor or nodule tissue samples, across which the repertoires of these patients were then compared.

In the original processing: Building a distant-metastasis classifier for papillary thyroid cancer drew on CDR3 differences across clinicopathological groups. TCRdb re-called clones from the PCR reads using MiXCR. The V and J calls reflect TCRdb's pipeline rather than the authors' work. The repertoire holds some 40,000 clones, with about 16% as singletons. This clone has just a few counts. Antigen specificity is unknown. Study findings and constraints: Reportedly, malignant thyroid tumors had significantly higher TCR beta diversity than benign nodules, in blood and tumor.

CDR3 length: 15 amino acids. Germline CDR1 MNHNS, CDR2 SASEGT. V was clipped by 1 base and J by 5 bases, with 12 bases between them. Each patient came to thyroid surgery without any prior treatment (of any kind). The sample comprised blood. The receptor comes from a female donor with papillary thyroid cancer or a benign thyroid nodule (not recorded which). Some clones in this sample may be carry-over from other donors' samples. V and J are TRBV6-1 and TRBJ2-1; tentative D call: TRBD2 (5 bases). The chain's CDR3 is CASSEVRGANNEQFF. The CDR3 DNA is TGTGCCAGCAGTGAAGTACGGGGAGCTAACAATGAGCAGTTCTTC.